The 10 T cell receptor beta chains below come from one sample, sequenced in a study of cytomegalovirus exposure and HLA in healthy donors (dated by TCRdb to about 2017). To prepare the library, the immunoSEQ multiplex PCR assay was applied. For the multiplex PCR, a mixture combining 60 forward primers for TCR Vbeta segments and 13 reverse primers for TCR Jbeta segments was used. Not all clones reach the TCRdb copy of this immuneACCESS table, which keeps in-frame sequences only. Checked studies attribute under half of the gap to unresolved V genes and leave the rest unexplained. The sample table lists approximately 140,000 clones, about 70% of them with a count of one. The ten most abundant clones make up under 3% of the sample. Sequenced: PBMCs. Receptors were obtained from a woman in her sixties or seventies in good health and CMV-seropositive.

This clone was seen more than once but under ten times. CDR3 sequence reads: CASSPQNRGLEAFF. For the CDR3, the DNA is TGTGCCAGCAGCCCCCAGAATAGGGGACTTGAAGCTTTCTTT. The chain is built from TRBV5-4 and TRBJ1-1, with D perhaps TRBD1 (5 bases). Deletions cut 4 bases from V and 7 bases from J, with 17 bases between. This CDR3 has 14 residues. Germline loops: CDR1 SGHNT, CDR2 YYREEE (reference sequence).

J is TRBJ2-7 and V is TRBV4-2; the D gene is possibly TRBD1 (6 bases). This CDR3 is built from 15 residues. Germline assignment: CDR1 LGHNA and CDR2 YNFKEQ. V lost 0 bases, J lost 6 bases, and 15 bases lay in between. The CDR3 nucleotides are TGTGCCAGCAGCCAAGAGACAGGCCCCCGGGGCGAGCAGTACTTC. It specifies CASSQETGPRGEQYF.

J is TRBJ2-7 and V is TRBV7-3; 8 bases fit TRBD2. Germline CDR1 reads SGHTA; CDR2 reads FQGTGA. Trimming removed 3 bases from V and 6 bases from J; junction bases left unmatched: 4. The CDR3 spans 13 residues. CDR3 in DNA: TGTGCCAGCAGCTTCGGGGGGGCAGGCGAGCAGTACTTC. It encodes CASSFGGAGEQYF. The full variable domain, its missing parts supplied by reference TRBV7-3 and TRBJ2-7, is GAGVSQTPSNKVTEKGKYVELRCDPISGHTALYWYRQSLGQGPEFLIYFQGTGAADDSGLPNDRFFAVRPEGSVSTLKIQRTERGDSAVYLCASSFGGAGEQYFGPGTRLTVT.

This chain joins TRBV10-1 and TRBJ2-2, with TRBD1 matching 10 bases. The CDR3 covers 16 residues. The germline V gene encodes CDR1 WNHNN and CDR2 SYGVQD (reference sequence). V lost 5 bases to trimming and J lost 5 bases; unmatched junction nucleotides: 8. The CDR3 reads CASSSRQGAVTGELFF. For the CDR3, the DNA is TGCGCCAGCAGTAGCCGACAGGGGGCGGTGACCGGGGAGCTGTTTTTT.

The genes are TRBV15 and TRBJ2-7; D ambiguous. The CDR3 covers 13 residues. Per the germline V gene, CDR1 is LNHNV and CDR2 is YYDKDF (reference sequence). The V gene lost 1 base and the J gene lost 0 bases, with 4 bases spanning the gap. CDR3 in DNA: TGTGCCACCAGCAGAGGTAGCTCCTACGAGCAGTACTTC. Protein sequence: CATSRGSSYEQYF.

The V call is TRBV29-1, the J call TRBJ2-3, with 9 bases aligning to TRBD2. CDR1 SQVTM and CDR2 ANQGSEA come from the germline V gene. CDR3 size: 15 residues. With V trimmed by 3 bases and J by 2 bases, 6 bases remained unmatched. The CDR3 loop is CSVESSGGLTDTQYF. The CDR3 nucleotides are TGCAGCGTTGAGTCCAGCGGGGGGCTCACAGATACGCAGTATTTT.

The chain has TRBV29-1 and TRBJ2-7; 9 bases map to TRBD2. The CDR3 length is 14 residues. V lost 2 bases and J lost 4; bases outside the gene matches: 6. Germline CDR1 SQVTM, CDR2 ANQGSEA. The CDR3 region has the DNA TGCAGCGTTGAACGGGATAGCGGGGGTTACGAGCAGTACTTC. Translating gives CSVERDSGGYEQYF.

The rearrangement joins TRBV6-1 to TRBJ1-2; TRBD1 agrees at 8 bases. Looked up from germline, CDR1 is MNHNS and CDR2 is SASEGT. Trimming cost V 2 bases and J 0 bases; bases outside gene matches: 5. The CDR3 runs to 16 residues. In nucleotides, the CDR3 is TGTGCCAGCAGTGAAAGCTGGGGACAGGCTAACTATGGCTACACCTTC. Amino acids: CASSESWGQANYGYTF.

The chain recombines TRBV6-5 with TRBJ1-2, with 11 nucleotides matching TRBD1. Unmatched junction bases numbered 2, after V lost 2 bases and J lost 6 bases. The CDR3 is made up of 14 amino acids. The germline V gene has CDR1 MNHEY and CDR2 SVGAGI. The CDR3 bases are TGTGCCAGCAGTTACCGGGGACAGGGGGATGGCTACACCTTC. Translation gives CASSYRGQGDGYTF.

The genes are TRBV4-1 and TRBJ2-7, with D perhaps matching TRBD1 (5 bases). The CDR3 is 13 residues long. V lost 2 bases and J 1 base, leaving 6 bases between the germline ends. Looked up from germline, CDR1 is MGHRA and CDR2 is YSYEKL. The DNA for the CDR3 is TGCGCCAGCAGCCAACAGGGATCCTACGAGCAGTACTTC. This gives the protein CASSQQGSYEQYF.